The clone carrying this T cell receptor (beta chain) was found many times. When ophthalmopathy did not progress within 18 months, Graves' hyperthyroidism was considered stable. The V segment lost 4 bases and the J segment 0 bases; nucleotides outside the gene matches: 6. Germline lookup yields CDR1 SNHLY and CDR2 FYNNEI. The CDR3 length is 15 residues. The data derive from a study of T cells in Graves' hyperthyroidism and ophthalmopathy. Amplified TCR beta CDR3 regions derived from RNA transcripts. In the first-round RT-PCR of the TCR CDR3, the HTBI primer set was used. MiXCR was run by TCRdb on the multiplex PCR reads, yielding one entry per CDR3 protein. The sample holds hundreds of thousands of distinct CDR3 sequences, approximately 15% seen once.

The TCR originated in a woman under 30 with Graves' hyperthyroidism. The source material was blood. The chain links TRBV2 to TRBJ2-7; TRBD1 matches at 7 bases. The CDR3 coding sequence is TGTGCCAGCAGTGGAGGACAGGCCGACTCCTACGAGCAGTACTTC. As protein: CASSGGQADSYEQYF.